The 12 T cell receptor beta chains listed next were all sequenced from one sample in a study of human versus mouse CDR3 diversity and MHC coevolution. The method was immunoSEQ multiplex PCR; TCRdb's version includes in-frame clones alone and lacks a portion of them. This table has roughly 81,000 clones, about 93% appearing once. Sequencing was done on a sample of naive CD4+ T cells from blood. Sample subset: CD45RO-negative CD62L-positive naive CD4 T cells. These receptors were taken from a person between 25 and 70 years old in good health.

The V gene is TRBV19, the J gene TRBJ2-1, with TRBD2 matching 13 bases. Germline V gene data show CDR1 as LNHDA and CDR2 as SQIVND (reference sequence). This CDR3 spans 13 amino acids. The J segment lost 10 bases and the V segment lost 8 bases, leaving 5 bases of the junction unmatched. The CDR3: CASGTSGMGEQFF. In DNA form, the CDR3 reads TGTGCCAGTGGGACTAGCGGGATGGGGGAGCAGTTCTTC.

The chain uses TRBV11-2 and TRBJ2-3; TRBD1 matches 9 bases. V gave up 3 bases and J gave up 3 bases; unmatched junction bases: 7. The length of the CDR3 is 16 residues. CDR1 and CDR2 (germline): SGHAT, FQNNGV. CDR3 sequence reads: CASSFWTGELTDTQYF. CDR3 sequence (DNA): TGTGCCAGCAGCTTTTGGACAGGGGAATTGACAGATACGCAGTATTTT.

The V and J genes are TRBV6-1 and TRBJ1-1, with TRBD1 matching over 10 bases. The CDR3 runs 13 residues. The V segment lost 6 bases and the J segment 4 bases; nucleotides outside the gene matches: 2. Germline lookup yields CDR1 MNHNS and CDR2 SASEGT. In nucleotides, the CDR3 is TGTGCCAGCAGGGACAGGGGGATCACTGAAGCTTTCTTT. The encoded protein is CASRDRGITEAFF.

V is TRBV7-2 and J is TRBJ1-5; D call uncertain. Per the germline V gene, CDR1 is SGHTA and CDR2 is FQGNSA. V lost 2 bases, J lost 5 bases, and 7 bases lay in between. CDR3 size: 13 residues. The CDR3 spells CASSLRRDQPQHF. In nucleotides, the CDR3 is TGTGCCAGCAGCTTACGGAGGGATCAGCCCCAGCATTTT.

The V and J genes are TRBV7-3 and TRBJ1-1; D not resolved. The V gene's germline CDR1 is SGHTA and CDR2 FQGTGA. This CDR3 spans 15 amino acids. The V gene lost 1 base and the J gene lost 2 bases, with 11 bases spanning the gap. This chain's CDR3 is CASSLNGRSNTEAFF. The DNA of the CDR3 is TGTGCCAGCAGCTTAAATGGCCGCAGTAACACTGAAGCTTTCTTT.

The genes are TRBV18 and TRBJ2-2; 7 bases agree with TRBD2. The V gene end was trimmed by 3 bases and the J gene end by 6 bases; junction bases not matched to a gene: 4. Germline V gene data show CDR1 as KGHSH and CDR2 as LQKENI. The CDR3 length is 14 residues. CDR3 sequence reads: CASSPAGVAGELFF. Written as DNA, the CDR3 is TGTGCCAGCTCACCGGCGGGAGTGGCCGGGGAGCTGTTTTTT.

The chain carries TRBV4-3 and TRBJ2-5; TRBD1 agrees at 8 bases. CDR1 is LGHNA, CDR2 YSLEER, per germline. The CDR3 contains 14 residues. V lost 1 base, J lost 5 bases, and 3 bases stayed unmatched. CDR3 in DNA: TGCGCCAGCAGCCAAGGACAGGGGCACGAGACCCAGTACTTC. As protein: CASSQGQGHETQYF.

V gene TRBV6-5 combines with J gene TRBJ1-6, with TRBD1 matching over 8 bases. J gave up 7 bases and V 2 bases, and 1 base lay outside the gene matches. CDR3 length: 14 residues. Germline CDR1 is MNHEY and CDR2 is SVGAGI. The CDR3 reads CASSYGQGNSPLHF. CDR3 bases: TGTGCCAGCAGTTACGGACAGGGAAATTCACCCCTCCACTTT.

The chain combines TRBV6-1 with TRBJ1-5, with a possible D match to TRBD1 (5 bases). Germline CDR1 is MNHNS and CDR2 is SASEGT. V dropped 8 bases and J dropped 4 bases, with 15 bases sitting between them. The CDR3 length is 14 residues. The DNA for the CDR3 is TGTGCCAGCTTACTGATTCAGGGAAATCAGCCCCAGCATTTT. This codes for CASLLIQGNQPQHF.

The V and J genes are TRBV27 and TRBJ2-5; 7 nucleotides align to TRBD1. The CDR3 is 14 residues long. V dropped 6 bases and J dropped 2; count of bases not matched to a gene: 6. Germline V gene sequence: CDR1 MNHEY, CDR2 SMNVEV (reference sequence). The CDR3, as DNA: TGTGCCAGCAGCCTCGGGACAGTACAAGAGACCCAGTACTTC. Translated, it gives CASSLGTVQETQYF.

The chain has TRBV4-3 and TRBJ2-1; 11 bases map to TRBD2. The J segment lost 2 bases and the V segment lost 0 bases, leaving 3 bases of the junction unmatched. Germline V gives CDR1 LGHNA, CDR2 YSLEER. This CDR3 region has 17 residues. CDR3 sequence (DNA): TGCGCCAGCAGCCAAGAAGGGGGACTAGCGGCCTACAATGAGCAGTTCTTC. Residues: CASSQEGGLAAYNEQFF.

The chain links TRBV19 to TRBJ1-1; 7 bases map to TRBD1. J gave up 1 base and V 5 bases, and 10 bases lay outside the gene matches. The germline CDR1 and CDR2 sequences are LNHDA and SQIVND (reference sequence). This CDR3 region has 16 residues. As DNA, the CDR3 is TGTGCCAGTAGTCCCCACCGGACAGGACCGAACACTGAAGCTTTCTTT. Translating gives CASSPHRTGPNTEAFF.